This T cell receptor (beta chain) came from a study of CD8 T cells in ankylosing spondylitis. The authors made TCR beta libraries by quantitative 5'-RACE with molecular barcodes. One entry per CDR3 protein, called by TCRdb with MiXCR from the 5' RACE reads. The profile shows about 160,000 distinct CDR3 sequences, around 45% of them singletons. V was trimmed by 2 bases and J by 1 base, leaving 5 bases between them. Per germline, CDR1 MRHNA and CDR2 SNTAGT. The CDR3 has 13 amino acids. The sample consisted of synovial fluid, either unsorted or a sorted T cell fraction (not recorded which). The source of this sequence is a male donor with ankylosing spondylitis. J is TRBJ1-1 and V is TRBV6-4; D not resolved. CDR3 loop: CASSDGANTEAFF. In DNA, the CDR3 is TGTGCCAGCAGTGACGGTGCGAACACTGAAGCTTTCTTT.